This T cell receptor beta chain was recovered during a study of OX40 agonist ivuxolimab in advanced cancers. About the research overall: Aged about 20 to 85 with a mean of approximately 60 years, they were around 83% male.

This CDR3 has 12 residues. Germline CDR1 is MNHEY and CDR2 is SVGAGI. Trimming removed 7 bases at V and 5 bases at J, with 9 bases between. Autoimmune disease history or systemic immunosuppression led to patients being barred. Of note for this clone: Its antigen is still unknown.

General study findings and limits: Certain nonresponders additionally had low normalized T-cell clonal expansion. At 0.1 to 3.0 mg/kg, CD4+ and CD8+ blood T cells expanded clonally by week 6.

The table came from immunoSEQ multiplex PCR; TCRdb's copy has only in-frame clones and leaves some out. The repertoire holds under 90,000 clones, approximately 85% seen once, with about 0.2% in the top ten. The V gene is TRBV6-5, the J gene TRBJ1-5; D is unclear. The source of this sequence is an adult with an advanced solid tumor such as melanoma, head and neck, liver or kidney cancer. The sequenced sample was CD4+ or CD8+ T cells sorted from blood, obtained in a trial of the OX40 agonist ivuxolimab. The CDR3 spells CASKGNDQPQHF. CDR3 coding DNA: TGTGCCAGCAAAGGTAACGATCAGCCCCAGCATTTT.